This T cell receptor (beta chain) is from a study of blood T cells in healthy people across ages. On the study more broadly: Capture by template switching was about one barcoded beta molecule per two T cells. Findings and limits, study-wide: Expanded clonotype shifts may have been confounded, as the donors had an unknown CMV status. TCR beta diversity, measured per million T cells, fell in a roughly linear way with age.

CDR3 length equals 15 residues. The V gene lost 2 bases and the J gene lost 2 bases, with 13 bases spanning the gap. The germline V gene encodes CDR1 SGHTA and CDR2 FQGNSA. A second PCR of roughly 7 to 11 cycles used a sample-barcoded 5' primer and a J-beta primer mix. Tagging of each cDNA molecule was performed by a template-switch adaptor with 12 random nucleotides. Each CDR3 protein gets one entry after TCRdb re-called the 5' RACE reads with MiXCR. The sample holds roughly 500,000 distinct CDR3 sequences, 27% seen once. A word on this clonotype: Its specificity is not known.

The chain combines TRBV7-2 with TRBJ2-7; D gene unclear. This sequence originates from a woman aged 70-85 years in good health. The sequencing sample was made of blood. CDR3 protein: CASSLRSEKPYEQYF. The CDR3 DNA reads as TGTGCCAGCAGCTTAAGGTCTGAGAAACCCTACGAGCAGTACTTC.